The 29 T cell receptor beta chains below come from one sample, sequenced in a study of CD8+ T cells in alopecia areata. Sequencing templates came from extracted RNA that was reverse transcribed into cDNA. Clones were sequenced by immunoSEQ multiplex PCR, and TCRdb holds only the in-frame ones, with some missing. Among tens of thousands of clones listed, about half were seen once. Sequenced here: CD8+ T cells sorted from blood, sampled at week 0. The receptors were gathered from a human donor with alopecia areata.

This clone was counted a few times. The chain is built from TRBV9 and TRBJ2-7; D tentatively reads TRBD1 or TRBD2 (5 bases each). The CDR3 extends over 16 amino acids. The germline CDR1 and CDR2 sequences are SGDLS and YYNGEE. Between the trimmed V and J ends, which lost 0 bases and 2 bases, there was a span of 15 bases. CDR3 protein: CASSVGSGTGPYEQYF. The CDR3 DNA is TGTGCCAGCAGCGTAGGCTCCGGGACCGGCCCCTACGAGCAGTACTTC. Variable domain in full (rest from reference TRBV9 and TRBJ2-7): DSGVTQTPKHLITATGQRVTLRCSPRSGDLSVYWYQQSLDQGLQFLIQYYNGEERAKGNILERFSAQQFPDLHSELNLSSLELGDSALYFCASSVGSGTGPYEQYFGPGTRLTVT.

The V and J genes are TRBV9 and TRBJ2-2; 7 bases match TRBD2. This CDR3 spans 13 amino acids. Germline-derived CDR1 and CDR2 are SGDLS and YYNGEE. J lost 3 bases, V lost 6 bases, and 2 bases had no gene match. The CDR3 spells CASIAGDTGELFF. In nucleotides, the CDR3 is TGTGCCAGCATTGCGGGAGACACCGGGGAGCTGTTTTTT.

The chain employs TRBV9 and TRBJ1-2; unclear D gene. Trimming left V 0 bases short and J 7 bases short, with 16 bases between. CDR3 length equals 15 residues. The germline V gene encodes CDR1 SGDLS and CDR2 YYNGEE. CDR3 in amino acids: CASSVGVGDVSGYTF. The CDR3 nucleotides are TGTGCCAGCAGCGTAGGGGTCGGGGATGTTTCTGGCTACACCTTC.

This chain connects TRBV5-8 to TRBJ2-3; D is possibly TRBD2 (6 bases). The V gene's germline CDR1 is SGHTS and CDR2 YDEGEE. This CDR3 has 14 amino acids. The germline V and J ends were trimmed by 2 bases and 6 bases, with 13 bases remaining between them. The CDR3 DNA follows: TGTGCCAGCAGCTTAGCCAGCGGGCTTGATACGCAGTATTTT. Its translation is CASSLASGLDTQYF.

V usage is TRBV9 and J usage is TRBJ1-1; D uncertain. Deletions cut 0 bases from V and 1 base from J, with 10 bases between. The CDR3 is made up of 15 amino acids. Germline loops: CDR1 SGDLS, CDR2 YYNGEE. The CDR3 loop reads CASSVGGKSNTEAFF. The CDR3 DNA reads TGTGCCAGCAGCGTAGGTGGCAAATCGAACACTGAAGCTTTCTTT.

The gene calls are TRBV6-5 and TRBJ2-4; D might be TRBD1 (6 bases). The CDR3 has 16 amino acids. From germline, CDR1 is MNHEY and CDR2 SVGAGI. The V and J ends lost 2 bases and 3 bases respectively, with 14 bases between them. CDR3: CASSYRDRSGKNIQYF. The CDR3 DNA reads TGTGCCAGCAGTTACCGAGACAGGTCGGGCAAAAACATTCAGTACTTC.

This clone was seen only a few times. V is TRBV7-9 and J is TRBJ2-4; D is unclear. The germline CDR1 and CDR2 sequences are SEHNR and FQNEAQ (reference sequence). Between the trimmed V and J ends, which lost 1 base and 3 bases, there was a span of 13 bases. This CDR3 comprises 16 residues. The DNA for the CDR3 is TGTGCCAGCAGCTTAGGAGGAAACAGCCACAAAAACATTCAGTACTTC. Its protein product is CASSLGGNSHKNIQYF.

The CDR3 DNA is TGTGCCAGCAGTGAGGGGACAGGCCGCTTCGAGCAGTACTTC. This sequence encodes CASSEGTGRFEQYF. The V call is TRBV2, the J call TRBJ2-7; 8 bases line up with TRBD1. The CDR3 totals 14 residues. Per germline, CDR1 SNHLY and CDR2 FYNNEI. Trimming at V came to 3 bases and at J to 6 bases, leaving 7 bases not matched to a gene.

This chain connects TRBV6-5 to TRBJ2-1; D gene uncertain. The CDR3 runs to 12 residues. Germline V lookup: CDR1 MNHEY, CDR2 SVGAGI. The V end was cut by 10 bases, the J end by 9 bases, with 16 bases between. CDR3 sequence: CAITPEGAEQFF. CDR3 sequence (DNA): TGTGCCATCACTCCAGAAGGAGCTGAGCAGTTCTTC.

The chain employs TRBV29-1 and TRBJ1-2; D gene ambiguous. Germline V lookup: CDR1 SQVTM, CDR2 ANQGSEA. The CDR3 spans 14 residues. V was pared by 0 bases and J by 2 bases, with 10 bases between. The CDR3 nucleotides are TGCAGCGTTGAAGAAGACACGATAAACTATGGCTACACCTTC. It is translated as CSVEEDTINYGYTF.

In this sample, this clone turned up many times. The chain is built from TRBV14 and TRBJ2-1; D is ambiguous. Germline V CDR1 and CDR2: SGHDN, FVKESK. The CDR3 runs 15 residues. The V and J ends lost 0 bases and 2 bases respectively, with 8 bases between them. DNA for the CDR3: TGTGCCAGCAGCCAAGAGTCCGGCGCCTACAATGAGCAGTTCTTC. As protein: CASSQESGAYNEQFF.

V gene TRBV13 combines with J gene TRBJ2-1, with TRBD2 matching 10 bases. V was pared by 4 bases and J by 5 bases, with 2 bases of the junction left unmatched. The CDR3 runs 14 residues. Germline CDR1 and CDR2: PRHDT and FYEKMQ (reference sequence). The CDR3 reads CASSWGTSDNEQFF. The CDR3 bases are TGTGCCAGCAGCTGGGGGACTAGCGACAATGAGCAGTTCTTC.

This clone has only a few counts. The V call is TRBV7-9, the J call TRBJ2-4, with TRBD1 as a possible D gene (6 bases). The CDR3 is 14 residues long. Germline-derived CDR1 and CDR2 are SEHNR and FQNEAQ (reference sequence). V lost 5 bases to trimming and J lost 0 bases, with 8 bases between them. The CDR3 DNA reads TGTGCCAGCAGCCCGGACAGAGCCAAAAACATTCAGTACTTC. This translates into CASSPDRAKNIQYF.

The rearrangement uses TRBV15 and TRBJ1-4; D is ambiguous. The CDR3 length is 15 residues. In germline, CDR1 is LNHNV, CDR2 YYDKDF (reference sequence). Between the trimmed V and J ends, which lost 0 bases and 4 bases, there was a span of 9 bases. CDR3 in amino acids: CATSRDTGSNEKLFF. The CDR3 DNA sequence: TGTGCCACCAGCAGAGATACTGGGAGTAATGAAAAACTGTTTTTT.

CDR3 nucleotides: TGTGCCAGCAGCTTAGTGGCTAGCGGGAGATCCTCCTACAATGAGCAGTTCTTC. It is translated as CASSLVASGRSSYNEQFF. The chain is built from TRBV7-2 and TRBJ2-1, with 10 bases lining up with TRBD2. Germline-derived CDR1 and CDR2 are SGHTA and FQGNSA. V was clipped by 1 base and J by 0 bases; unmatched bases: 6. This CDR3 region has 18 residues. Combining the CDR3 with reference TRBV7-2 and TRBJ2-1 gives the whole variable domain GAGVSQSPSNKVTEKGKDVELRCDPISGHTALYWYRQSLGQGLEFLIYFQGNSAPDKSGLPSDRFSAERTGGSVSTLTIQRTQQEDSAVYLCASSLVASGRSSYNEQFFGPGTRLTVL.

This chain's CDR3 is CSVEVALREQYF. In DNA form, the CDR3 reads TGCAGCGTTGAGGTCGCCCTCCGCGAGCAGTACTTC. The chain links TRBV29-1 to TRBJ2-7; D gene ambiguous. The CDR3 covers 12 residues. Germline-derived CDR1 and CDR2 are SQVTM and ANQGSEA. V lost 3 bases to trimming and J lost 6 bases, with 12 bases between them.

The chain recombines TRBV7-9 with TRBJ2-3; maybe TRBD2 (5 bases). CDR1 SEHNR and CDR2 FQNEAQ come from the germline V gene (reference sequence). V lost 4 bases, J lost 2 bases, and 25 bases lay in between. This CDR3 has 19 residues. CDR3 protein: CASSSSWARAVTDTDTQYF. DNA for the CDR3: TGTGCCAGCAGCTCTTCCTGGGCAAGAGCGGTAACGGACACAGATACGCAGTATTTT.

This chain joins TRBV4-2 and TRBJ2-5, with 8 bases that match TRBD2. Near its end, the DNA agrees better with TRBJ2-7, so the J call may be wrong. The CDR3 consists of 14 residues. Germline V gene data show CDR1 as LGHNA and CDR2 as YNFKEQ. CDR3 in amino acids: CASSPSGGSYEQYF. CDR3 in DNA: TGTGCCAGCAGCCCCTCGGGAGGGTCCTACGAGCAGTACTTC.

The CDR3 DNA follows: TGCAGCGTAGAGGTGGGACATCCTTACGAGCAGTACTTC. Its protein product is CSVEVGHPYEQYF. V usage is TRBV29-1 and J usage is TRBJ2-7, with D possibly being TRBD1 (6 bases). The germline V gene has CDR1 SQVTM and CDR2 ANQGSEA. V dropped 6 bases and J dropped 4 bases, with 16 bases sitting between them. The CDR3 has 13 residues.

This sequence joins TRBV7-2 and TRBJ2-7, with TRBD2 matching 9 bases. V was clipped by 3 bases and J by 5 bases; unmatched bases: 14. From germline, CDR1 is SGHTA and CDR2 FQGNSA. CDR3 length: 17 amino acids. The CDR3 bases are TGTGCCAGCAGCTTGGGGGCTAGCGGGACCTCGGGGGACGAGCAGTACTTC. This codes for CASSLGASGTSGDEQYF.

CDR3 region: CASSQERTLGNTEAFF. CDR3 nucleotide sequence: TGCGCCAGCAGCCAAGAAAGGACCCTGGGGAACACTGAAGCTTTCTTT. The chain recombines TRBV4-1 with TRBJ1-1; D call uncertain. The CDR3 is 16 residues long. Germline V gene data show CDR1 as MGHRA and CDR2 as YSYEKL. V lost 0 bases and J 1 base, leaving 12 bases between the germline ends.

The chain links TRBV7-9 to TRBJ2-7; the D is unclear. The V gene's germline CDR1 is SEHNR and CDR2 FQNEAQ (reference sequence). V was cut by 2 bases and J by 7 bases, with 12 bases left in between. The CDR3 is 13 amino acids. The CDR3 nucleotides read TGTGCCAGCAGCTTAATGCAGACTGATGAGCAGTACTTC. The encoded protein is CASSLMQTDEQYF.

This clone was found many times. J is TRBJ2-2 and V is TRBV7-9; tentatively, D is TRBD2 (5 bases). V lost 0 bases and J lost 3, with 11 bases in between. The CDR3 is made up of 16 amino acids. CDR1 is SEHNR, CDR2 FQNEAQ, per germline (reference sequence). In nucleotides, the CDR3 is TGTGCCAGCAGCTTAGCGAGGGATACACACACCGGGGAGCTGTTTTTT. It codes for CASSLARDTHTGELFF.

The sample holds one count of this clone. This chain uses TRBV5-1 with TRBJ2-7, with 9 bases fitting TRBD1. The CDR3 contains 13 residues. Trimming took 4 bases from V and 6 from J; bases not matched to a gene: 5. Germline V gives CDR1 SGHRS, CDR2 YFSETQ. The CDR3, as DNA: TGCGCCAGCAGCGTAGGACAGGGGCGCGAGCAGTACTTC. Residues: CASSVGQGREQYF.

This chain joins TRBV7-9 and TRBJ2-7, with 10 bases fitting TRBD1. Germline CDR1 SEHNR, CDR2 FQNEAQ (reference sequence). V shed 5 bases, J shed 1 base, and the junction held 8 bases outside the gene matches. This CDR3 region has 16 residues. The CDR3 spells CASSTRDRGRSYEQYF. DNA of the CDR3: TGTGCCAGCAGCACCCGGGACAGGGGTCGGTCCTACGAGCAGTACTTC.

This chain uses TRBV28 with TRBJ1-1, with TRBD1 identical over 8 bases. The CDR3 is 14 amino acids. The V gene end was trimmed by 3 bases and the J gene end by 4 bases; junction bases not matched to a gene: 4. Germline values: CDR1 MDHEN, CDR2 SYDVKM. CDR3 sequence: CASSLDRAATEAFF. In DNA, the CDR3 is TGTGCCAGCAGTTTGGACAGGGCCGCCACTGAAGCTTTCTTT.

The V gene is TRBV5-1, the J gene TRBJ2-1; 8 positions agree with TRBD1. The germline V gene encodes CDR1 SGHRS and CDR2 YFSETQ. This CDR3 is built from 15 residues. The V and J ends lost 2 bases and 2 bases, in that order; junction bases with no gene match: 3. This CDR3 reads CASSLTGGPYNEQFF. Written as DNA, the CDR3 is TGCGCCAGCAGCTTAACAGGGGGACCCTACAATGAGCAGTTCTTC.

The genes are TRBV27 and TRBJ2-2, with D hard to call. The CDR3 spans 12 residues. The germline gives CDR1 MNHEY, CDR2 SMNVEV (reference sequence). Trimming shortened V by 5 bases and J by 1 base, and 2 bases separated the two germline ends. CDR3 protein: CASSQNTGELFF. The CDR3 DNA sequence: TGTGCCAGCAGTCAGAACACCGGGGAGCTGTTTTTT.

The chain is built from TRBV5-6 and TRBJ1-1, with D possibly TRBD1 on 5 matching bases. This CDR3 has 13 amino acids. Trimming left V 3 bases short and J 4 bases short, with 10 bases between. The germline CDR1 and CDR2 sequences are SGHDT and YYEEEE. CDR3: CASSYTGPTEAFF. The CDR3 DNA sequence: TGTGCCAGCAGCTACACGGGGCCCACTGAAGCTTTCTTT.